A selection of T cell receptor beta chains follows, all from one sample in a study of CD8 T cells in ankylosing spondylitis. TCRdb re-analysed the 5' RACE reads in MiXCR, keeping a single row per CDR3 protein. Of some 250,000 distinct CDR3 sequences in the sample, 20% to 30% were seen once. Sequencing used blood, either unsorted or a sorted T cell fraction (not recorded which). Receptors originate from a male donor with ankylosing spondylitis or in good health (not recorded which). The CDR3 runs from the conserved cysteine through the conserved F or W. Some rows mark clone size as missing; the rest say once, few, many or name a class of expanded clone.

CDR3 length	J gene	clone size	V gene	CDR3 protein
13	TRBJ2-3	NA	TRBV12-3/TRBV12-4	CASSADNPDTQYF
15	TRBJ2-7	many	TRBV11-2	CASSLSGHENYEQYF
15	TRBJ2-1	few	TRBV20-1	CSASRRGGQYNEQFF
14	TRBJ2-5	many	TRBV12-3/TRBV12-4	CASSTVGDYETQYF
12	TRBJ1-4	many	TRBV3-1	CASSRLNEKLFF
13	TRBJ2-7	many	TRBV28	CASSPGGTYEQYF
15	TRBJ1-1	NA	TRBV30	CAWSLRGGRGTEAFF
15	TRBJ2-6	few	TRBV10-3	CAISAHFSGANVLTF
15	TRBJ2-5	many	TRBV6-1	CASSPTGTGRETQYF
16	TRBJ2-7	NA	TRBV12-3/TRBV12-4	CASSPTPGTGAYEQYF
13	TRBJ2-1	medium-sized	TRBV20-1	CSFRDRGNNEQFF
16	TRBJ2-7	NA	TRBV12-3/TRBV12-4	CASSPGTGLGGGEQYF
15	TRBJ2-3	NA	TRBV3-1	CASSQPGTTTDTQYF
17	TRBJ1-1	many	TRBV7-9	CASSRGTGGTGNTEAFF
13	TRBJ2-7	NA	TRBV11-2	CASSPRQPYEQYF
16	TRBJ1-3	many	TRBV7-6	CASSLADGTFGNTIYF
14	TRBJ2-3	once	TRBV29-1	CSALGGASTDTQYF
13	TRBJ2-7	few	TRBV5-5	CASSSGGTGEQYF
12	TRBJ2-5	many	TRBV29-1	CSVEGETRSQYF
14	TRBJ2-1	many	TRBV3-1	CASSLGQGSSEQFF
15	TRBJ1-3	NA	TRBV6-5	CASSYDGHSGNTIYF
15	TRBJ1-1	few	TRBV20-1	CSARGPYRGGSEAFF
14	TRBJ2-3	NA	TRBV5-5	CASSPGPLSDTQYF
14	TRBJ2-2	NA	TRBV10-3	CAISDTLGTGELFF
14	TRBJ1-1	many	TRBV6-1	CASRQLTGNTEAFF
15	TRBJ2-7	many	TRBV10-3	CAISDGPPGSYEQYF
13	TRBJ2-3	NA	TRBV12-3/TRBV12-4	CASSSSGADTQYF
12	TRBJ2-5	few	TRBV29-1	CSSGHTQETQYF
14	TRBJ2-7	few	TRBV27	CASSVRGGSYEQYF